Listed below are T cell receptor beta chains from one sample, sequenced in a study of beta chain features in type 1 diabetes. Generated by immunoSEQ multiplex PCR, the TCRdb table keeps only in-frame clones and is missing some. The table has approximately 730,000 clones, around an eighth seen once. The specimen was naive CD4+ T cells from blood. These receptors originate from a man aged 18 to 30 with type 1 diabetes. Each CDR3 is given without its conserved first and last residue. D genes are given only for firm matches.

d_call | j_call | v_call | cdr3_aa
NA | TRBJ2-5 | TRBV11-3 | ASSLVGSQETQY
NA | TRBJ2-3 | TRBV7-2 | ASSLVGLDTQY
NA | TRBJ2-7 | TRBV30 | AWSRGLEDYEQY
NA | TRBJ2-2 | TRBV7-8 | ASSPGAPAGGELF
NA | TRBJ1-1 | TRBV6-1 | ASSDQERAGTEAF
TRBD1 | TRBJ1-2 | TRBV30 | AWGDRVLSGYT
NA | TRBJ1-2 | TRBV28 | ASSLTFNYGYT
TRBD2 | TRBJ2-5 | TRBV10-3 | ATQTGLAEETQY
TRBD1 | TRBJ1-1 | TRBV7-9 | ASSLGPGTGEAF
TRBD2 | TRBJ2-3 | TRBV5-4 | ASNPTGTSGGRSTDTQY
TRBD2 | TRBJ2-3 | TRBV5-1 | ASSLTSGGSTDTQY
NA | TRBJ1-5 | TRBV7-2 | ASSLGMDQPQH
NA | TRBJ2-5 | TRBV10-3 | AISDSSKETQY
TRBD1 | TRBJ1-6 | TRBV10-3 | AIKGAGEGSPLH
TRBD1 | TRBJ2-6 | TRBV18 | ASSPRGTAEIYGANVLT
TRBD1 | TRBJ1-1 | TRBV6-1 | ASSDPDRVNTEAF
TRBD1 | TRBJ2-1 | TRBV7-9 | ASSSPGQGYSEQF
TRBD1 | TRBJ2-7 | TRBV18 | ASSRRDSSYEQY
NA | TRBJ1-4 | TRBV28 | ASSLGGFGEKLF
NA | TRBJ2-2 | TRBV11-2 | ASSSPSQARELF
TRBD2 | TRBJ2-7 | TRBV10-1 | ASSEFGTSVSEQY
NA | TRBJ2-5 | TRBV27 | ASSLFAFSYQETQY
TRBD1 | TRBJ1-2 | TRBV5-4 | ASSLEAGGGGYT
NA | TRBJ2-4 | TRBV12-5 | ASGSSKNIQY
NA | TRBJ1-4 | TRBV14 | ASSRSQSEKLF
NA | TRBJ1-2 | TRBV10-3 | AISAGDGYT
TRBD1 | TRBJ2-3 | TRBV7-7 | ASSLGRGRTDTQY
NA | TRBJ1-2 | TRBV30 | AWTARDGLMNT
TRBD1 | TRBJ1-2 | TRBV19 | ASSMEGTGELLWNGYT